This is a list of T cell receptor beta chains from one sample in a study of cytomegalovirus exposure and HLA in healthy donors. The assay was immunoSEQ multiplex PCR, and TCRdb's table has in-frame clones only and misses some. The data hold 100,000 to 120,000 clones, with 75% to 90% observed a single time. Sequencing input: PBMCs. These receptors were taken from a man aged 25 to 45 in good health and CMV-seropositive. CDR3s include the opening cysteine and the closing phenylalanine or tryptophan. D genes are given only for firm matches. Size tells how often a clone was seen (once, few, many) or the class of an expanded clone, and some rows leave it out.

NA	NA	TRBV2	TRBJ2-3	TGTGCCAGCAGAGCCGATACGCAGTATTTT	CASRADTQYF
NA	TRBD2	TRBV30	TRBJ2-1	TGTGCCTGGAGTACGGGCGGGGGACTAAACCTACCCAGCAATGAGCAGTTCTTC	CAWSTGGGLNLPSNEQFF
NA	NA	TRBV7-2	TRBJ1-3	TGTGCCAGCAGCACAACACAGGACTCTGGAAACACCATATATTTT	CASSTTQDSGNTIYF
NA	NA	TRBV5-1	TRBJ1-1	TGCGCCAGCAGCTTGGGGAGGAGTAACACTGAAGCTTTCTTT	CASSLGRSNTEAFF
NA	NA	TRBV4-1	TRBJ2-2	TGCGCCAGCAGCCTCCCGGGACTGAGCACCGGGGAGCTGTTTTTT	CASSLPGLSTGELFF
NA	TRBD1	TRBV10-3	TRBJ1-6	TGTGCCATCAGTGAAAGAGGACAGGGCTCCTATAATTCACCCCTCCACTTT	CAISERGQGSYNSPLHF
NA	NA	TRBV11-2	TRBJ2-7	TGTGCCAGCAGCCCCCCCGGGATCATCATAGAGCAGTACTTC	CASSPPGIIIEQYF
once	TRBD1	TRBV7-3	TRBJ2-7	TGTGCCAGCAGCCTCGACAGGGACTCCTACGAGCAGTACTTC	CASSLDRDSYEQYF
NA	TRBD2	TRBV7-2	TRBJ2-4	TGTGCCAGCAGCCCACTAGCGGGGGGTGGCAAAAACATTCAGTACTTC	CASSPLAGGGKNIQYF
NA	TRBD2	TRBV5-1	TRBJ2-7	TGCGCCAGCAGCGCTGCCGGGACTAGCCACGAGCAGTACTTC	CASSAAGTSHEQYF
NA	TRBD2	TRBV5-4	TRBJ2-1	TGTGCCAGCACCGCGGGGGGGGGACGATACAATGAGCAGTTCTTC	CASTAGGGRYNEQFF
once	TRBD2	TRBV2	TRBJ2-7	TGTGCCAGCAGTGCTGCCCCCGGGACTAGCGGGGGCTACGAGCAGTACTTC	CASSAAPGTSGGYEQYF
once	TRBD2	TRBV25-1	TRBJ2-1	TGTGCCTCACACGGGGCGGGGGGGCCAAATGAGCAGTTCTTC	CASHGAGGPNEQFF
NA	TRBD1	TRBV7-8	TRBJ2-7	TGTGCCAGCAGCCTCGTAGGACAGGGTATTGCCTACGAGCAGTACTTC	CASSLVGQGIAYEQYF
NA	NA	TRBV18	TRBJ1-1	TGTGCCAGCTCACCACAACGGCAGGGTGAAGCTTTCTTT	CASSPQRQGEAFF
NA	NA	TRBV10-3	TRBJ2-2	TGTGCCACCTGCAGGGGGGATACCGGAGAGCTGTTTTTT	CATCRGDTGELFF
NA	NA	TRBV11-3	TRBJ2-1	TGTGCCAGCGCTAGCTTGACGGGCCTATCTTACAATGAGCAGTTCTTC	CASASLTGLSYNEQFF
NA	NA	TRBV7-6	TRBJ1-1	TGTGCCAGCAGCTTAGTCCAGGGAAGGAGCACTGAAGCTTTCTTT	CASSLVQGRSTEAFF
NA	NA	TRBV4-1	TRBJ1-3	TGCGCCAGCAGCCAAGTGGTTACAAGAAACACCATATATTTT	CASSQVVTRNTIYF
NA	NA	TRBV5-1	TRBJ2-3	TGCGCCAGCAGCTTGGGTGGGCAGGTGGCAGATACGCAGTATTTT	CASSLGGQVADTQYF
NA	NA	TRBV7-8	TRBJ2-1	TGTGCCAGCAGCTTAGAGTGGGCCCAAGACAATGAGCAGTTCTTC	CASSLEWAQDNEQFF
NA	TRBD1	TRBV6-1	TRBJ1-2	TGTGCCAGCAACCTGGAGGACAGGGTGGGCTATGGCTACACCTTC	CASNLEDRVGYGYTF
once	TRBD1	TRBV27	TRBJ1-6	TGTGCCAGCGGCCTCCCACCCGGGACAGCTGATAATTCACCCCTCCACTTT	CASGLPPGTADNSPLHF
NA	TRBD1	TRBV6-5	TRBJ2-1	TGTGCCAGCACTCCCCGGCAGGGGGCGGGCAATGAGCAGTTCTTC	CASTPRQGAGNEQFF
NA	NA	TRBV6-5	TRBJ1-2	TGTGCCAGCAGTTTAAACGGGGGTTCGACGAACTATGGCTACACCTTC	CASSLNGGSTNYGYTF
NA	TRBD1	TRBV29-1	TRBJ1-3	TGCAGCGTTGAGGGACAGTACGGAAACACCATATATTTT	CSVEGQYGNTIYF
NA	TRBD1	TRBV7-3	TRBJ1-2	TGTGCCAGCAGCCATACAAGGGGGGACAGGCATTATGGCTACACCTTC	CASSHTRGDRHYGYTF
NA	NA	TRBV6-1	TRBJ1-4	TGTGCCAGCAGTTCACCGGGACGCGGGGAAGAAAAACTGTTTTTT	CASSSPGRGEEKLFF
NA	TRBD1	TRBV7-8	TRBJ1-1	TGTGCCAGCAGCTTATCTCGAGTTATCCTAGGGGGCGCGAGAGCTTTCTTT	CASSLSRVILGGARAFF
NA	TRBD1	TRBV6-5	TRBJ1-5	TGTGCCAGCAAACCGGGACAGGGGAATCAGCCCCAGCATTTT	CASKPGQGNQPQHF
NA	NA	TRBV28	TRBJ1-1	TGTGCCAGCAGTTCCCCGTTCAGTGGGAACACTGAAGCTTTCTTT	CASSSPFSGNTEAFF
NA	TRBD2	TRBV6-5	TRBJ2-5	TGTGCCAGCAGCAACGGGGGGGCAGGGACCCAGTACTTC	CASSNGGAGTQYF
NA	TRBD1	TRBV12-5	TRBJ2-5	TGTGCTAGTGGTAAGGGGGCCTCCGAAGAGACCCAGTACTTC	CASGKGASEETQYF
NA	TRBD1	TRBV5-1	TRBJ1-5	TGCGCCAGCAGCTTTATTGGCGACAGGGAGGGCAATCAGCCCCAGCATTTT	CASSFIGDREGNQPQHF
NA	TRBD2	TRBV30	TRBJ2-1	TGTGCCTGGAGGGTCGGGGGGGGTACCAATGAGCAGTTCTTC	CAWRVGGGTNEQFF
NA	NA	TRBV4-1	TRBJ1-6	TGCGCCAGCAGCCAAGGAAGGACATACATTAATTCACCCCTCCACTTT	CASSQGRTYINSPLHF
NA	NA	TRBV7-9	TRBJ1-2	TGTGCCAGCAGCTTTCAGCGAGACTATGGCTACACCTTC	CASSFQRDYGYTF
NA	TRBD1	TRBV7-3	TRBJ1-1	TGTGCCAGCAGCCTAGGGACAGGGGCATGGAGGAACACTGAAGCTTTCTTT	CASSLGTGAWRNTEAFF
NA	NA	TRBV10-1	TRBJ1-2	TGCGCCAGCAGTGAGTCGTACAGGGCTGGCTACACCTTC	CASSESYRAGYTF
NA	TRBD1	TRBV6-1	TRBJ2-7	TGTGCCAGCAGCTATCTTGACAGGGGCCCCTACGAGCAGTACTTC	CASSYLDRGPYEQYF
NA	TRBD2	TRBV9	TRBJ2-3	TGTGCCAGCAGCAGACTAGCGGGGGGGCCGGAAGATACGCAGTATTTT	CASSRLAGGPEDTQYF
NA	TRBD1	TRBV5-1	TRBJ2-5	TGCGCCAGCAGCACCAACTCCGGGACAGGGGGCCTCGAGACCCAGTACTTC	CASSTNSGTGGLETQYF
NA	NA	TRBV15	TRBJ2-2	TGTGCCACCAGCGGGCTCGGGAACACCGGGGAGCTGTTTTTT	CATSGLGNTGELFF
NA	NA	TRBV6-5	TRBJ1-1	TGTGCCAGCAGTTACAAGACAGCCCTGATGAACACTGAAGCTTTCTTT	CASSYKTALMNTEAFF
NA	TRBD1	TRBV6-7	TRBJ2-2	TGTGCCACACCTCCTGGGACAGGGGATACCGGGGAGCTGTTTTTT	CATPPGTGDTGELFF
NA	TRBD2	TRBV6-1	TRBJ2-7	TGTGCCAGCAGTGAATGGCGGGGGGCCTTCTCCTACGAGCAGTACTTC	CASSEWRGAFSYEQYF
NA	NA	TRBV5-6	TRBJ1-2	TGTGCCAGCAGCCGAGCGCAGGGTAACTATGGCTACACCTTC	CASSRAQGNYGYTF
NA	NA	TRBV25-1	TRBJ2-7	TGTGCCAGCAGTGAATACGGGTCCTACGAGCAGTACTTC	CASSEYGSYEQYF
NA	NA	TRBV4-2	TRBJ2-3	TGTGCCAGTAGCCAAGATCCTAGCGGCACAGATACGCAGTATTTT	CASSQDPSGTDTQYF
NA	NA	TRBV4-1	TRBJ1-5	TGCGCCAGCAGCCCGAATCAGAATAGCAATCAGCCCCAGCATTTT	CASSPNQNSNQPQHF
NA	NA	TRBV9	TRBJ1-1	TGTGCCAGCAACTCGGGACTGAAAAACACTGAAGCTTTCTTT	CASNSGLKNTEAFF
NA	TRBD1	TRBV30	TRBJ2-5	TGTGCCTGGAGTTTTACAGGGGGGTTGGAGACCCAGTACTTC	CAWSFTGGLETQYF